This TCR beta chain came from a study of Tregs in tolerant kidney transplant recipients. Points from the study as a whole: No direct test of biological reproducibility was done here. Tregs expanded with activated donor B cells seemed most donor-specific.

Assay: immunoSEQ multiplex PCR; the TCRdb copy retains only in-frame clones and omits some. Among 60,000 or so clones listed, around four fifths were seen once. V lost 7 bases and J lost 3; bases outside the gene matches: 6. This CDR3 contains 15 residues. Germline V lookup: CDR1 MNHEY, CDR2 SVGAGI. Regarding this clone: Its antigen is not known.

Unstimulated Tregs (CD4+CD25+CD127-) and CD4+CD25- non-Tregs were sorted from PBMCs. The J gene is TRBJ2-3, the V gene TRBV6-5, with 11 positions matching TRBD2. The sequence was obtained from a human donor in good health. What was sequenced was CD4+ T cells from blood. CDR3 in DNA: TGTGCCAGCATGCCGGGACTAGCGGAAACAGATACGCAGTATTTT. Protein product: CASMPGLAETDTQYF.